This entry is about one TCR beta chain. This sample is part of a study of cytomegalovirus exposure and HLA in healthy donors. PCR primers comprised 60 Vbeta and 13 Jbeta primers. Profiling relied on immunoSEQ multiplex PCR, and the TCRdb table lists in-frame clones only, not all of them. The sample has over 85,000 clones, about 83% seen once. Looked up from germline, CDR1 is GTSNPN and CDR2 is SVGIG (reference sequence). This CDR3 contains 14 residues. With 7 bases removed from V and 0 bases from J, the gap between germline ends came to 16 bases. The sample consisted of PBMCs. The V gene is TRBV30, the J gene TRBJ2-7, with a possible D match to TRBD2 (6 bases). The source of this sequence is a female donor in good health and CMV-seropositive. The chain's CDR3 is CAFSSGTLSYEQYF. CDR3 sequence (DNA): TGTGCCTTCTCATCCGGGACTCTCTCCTACGAGCAGTACTTC.